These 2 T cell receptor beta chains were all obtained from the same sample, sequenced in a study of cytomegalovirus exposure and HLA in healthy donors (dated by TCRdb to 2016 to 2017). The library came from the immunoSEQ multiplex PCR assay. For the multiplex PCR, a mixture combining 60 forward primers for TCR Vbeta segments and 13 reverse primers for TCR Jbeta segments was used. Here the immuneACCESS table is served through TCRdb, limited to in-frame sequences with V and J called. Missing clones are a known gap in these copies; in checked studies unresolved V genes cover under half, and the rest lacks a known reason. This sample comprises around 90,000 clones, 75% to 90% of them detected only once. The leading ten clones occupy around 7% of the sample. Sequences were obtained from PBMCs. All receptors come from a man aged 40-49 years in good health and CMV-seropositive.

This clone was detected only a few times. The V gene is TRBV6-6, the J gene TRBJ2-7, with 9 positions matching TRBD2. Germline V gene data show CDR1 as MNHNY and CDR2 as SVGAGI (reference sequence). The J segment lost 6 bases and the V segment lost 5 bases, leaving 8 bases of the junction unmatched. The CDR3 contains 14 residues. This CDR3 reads CASSISGSRPEQYF. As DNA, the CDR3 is TGTGCCAGCAGTATTAGCGGGAGTCGGCCCGAGCAGTACTTC.

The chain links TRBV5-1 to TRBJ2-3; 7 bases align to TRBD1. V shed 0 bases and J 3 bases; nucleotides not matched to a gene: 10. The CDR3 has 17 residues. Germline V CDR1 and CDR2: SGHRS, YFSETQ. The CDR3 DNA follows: TGCGCCAGCAGCTTGGCCGACCTGGGACAGCCAACAGATACGCAGTATTTT. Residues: CASSLADLGQPTDTQYF.